Listed here is a single T cell receptor beta chain. The data belong to a study of blood T cell repertoires in COVID-19. Looking at the study overall: Researchers got acute and convalescent COVID-19 samples from the United States, Italy and Spain. In each case, the material was cDNA or gDNA derived from T cells, B-cell-depleted T cells, or PBMCs.

The V gene's germline CDR1 is MDHEN and CDR2 SYDVKM. This CDR3 contains 15 residues. The V end lost 6 bases, the J end lost 4 bases, and 19 bases lay between the germline ends. Under the authors' procedure: Scientists estimated how many nucleated cells there were by amplifying reference gene primers. TCRdb's copy holds only in-frame clones and misses some; the assay was immunoSEQ multiplex PCR. V and J calls and clone size are copied from that table; D and trimming were computed from the DNA. The sample shows 85,000 to 100,000 clones, approximately 88% of them seen only once. Specimen: peripheral blood. V is TRBV28 and J is TRBJ2-7, with a possible D match to TRBD2 (6 bases). This clonotype originated in an older woman with acute or convalescent COVID-19. The CDR3 is CASSRSGGNEYEQYF. The CDR3 region has the DNA TGTGCCAGCAGCCGGTCTGGAGGGAACGAATACGAGCAGTACTTC.